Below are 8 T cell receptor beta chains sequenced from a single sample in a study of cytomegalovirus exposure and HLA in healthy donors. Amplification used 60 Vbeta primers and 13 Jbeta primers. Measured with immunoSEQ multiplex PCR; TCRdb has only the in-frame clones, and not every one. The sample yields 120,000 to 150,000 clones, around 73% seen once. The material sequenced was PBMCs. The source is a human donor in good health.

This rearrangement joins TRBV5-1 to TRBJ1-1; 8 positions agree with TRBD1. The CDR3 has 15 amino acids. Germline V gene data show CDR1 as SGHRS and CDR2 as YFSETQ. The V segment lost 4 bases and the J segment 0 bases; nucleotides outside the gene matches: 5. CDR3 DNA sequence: TGCGCCAGCAGCCCGGACAGGGCCCTGAACACTGAAGCTTTCTTT. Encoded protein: CASSPDRALNTEAFF.

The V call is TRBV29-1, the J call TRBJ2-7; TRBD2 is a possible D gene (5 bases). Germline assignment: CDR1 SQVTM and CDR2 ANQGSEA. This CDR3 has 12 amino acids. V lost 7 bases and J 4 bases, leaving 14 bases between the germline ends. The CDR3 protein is CSATGLEYEQYF. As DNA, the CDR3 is TGCAGCGCCACTGGACTGGAATACGAGCAGTACTTC.

This CDR3 reads CASSQPRGTDSPSNEKLFF. The CDR3 coding sequence is TGCGCCAGCAGCCAACCACGGGGTACAGACTCTCCCTCTAATGAAAAACTGTTTTTT. This chain connects TRBV4-1 to TRBJ1-4; D unclear. The germline CDR1 and CDR2 sequences are MGHRA and YSYEKL. The CDR3 contains 19 residues. Trimming removed 2 bases at V and 3 bases at J, with 22 bases between.

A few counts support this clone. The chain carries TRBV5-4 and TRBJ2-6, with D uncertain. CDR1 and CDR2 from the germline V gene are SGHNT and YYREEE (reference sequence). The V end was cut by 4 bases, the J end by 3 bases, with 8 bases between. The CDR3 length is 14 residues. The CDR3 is CASSLLFGANVLTF. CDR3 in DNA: TGTGCCAGCAGCCTACTTTTTGGGGCCAACGTCCTGACTTTC.

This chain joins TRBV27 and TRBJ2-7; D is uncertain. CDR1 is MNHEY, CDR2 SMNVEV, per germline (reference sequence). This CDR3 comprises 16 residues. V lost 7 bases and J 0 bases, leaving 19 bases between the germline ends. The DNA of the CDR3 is TGTGCCAGCAAAGATAACGACTGGGTAAGCTCCTACGAGCAGTACTTC. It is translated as CASKDNDWVSSYEQYF.

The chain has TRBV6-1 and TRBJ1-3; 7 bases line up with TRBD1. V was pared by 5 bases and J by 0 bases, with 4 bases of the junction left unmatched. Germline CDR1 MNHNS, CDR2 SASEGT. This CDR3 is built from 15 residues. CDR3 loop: CASSWDRLSGNTIYF. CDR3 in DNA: TGTGCCAGCAGTTGGGACAGACTCTCTGGAAACACCATATATTTT.

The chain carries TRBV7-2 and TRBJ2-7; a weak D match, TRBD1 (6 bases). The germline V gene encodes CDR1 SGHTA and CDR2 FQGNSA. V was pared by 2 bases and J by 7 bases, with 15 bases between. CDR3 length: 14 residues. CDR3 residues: CASSLRITGLEQYF. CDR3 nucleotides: TGTGCCAGCAGCTTAAGAATCACAGGGTTGGAGCAGTACTTC.

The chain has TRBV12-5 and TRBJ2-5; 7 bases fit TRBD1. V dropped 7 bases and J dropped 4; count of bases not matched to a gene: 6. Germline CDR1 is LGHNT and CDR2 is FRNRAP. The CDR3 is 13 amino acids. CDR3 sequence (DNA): TGTGCTAGTGCACCCAACAGGGGAGAGACCCAGTACTTC. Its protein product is CASAPNRGETQYF.